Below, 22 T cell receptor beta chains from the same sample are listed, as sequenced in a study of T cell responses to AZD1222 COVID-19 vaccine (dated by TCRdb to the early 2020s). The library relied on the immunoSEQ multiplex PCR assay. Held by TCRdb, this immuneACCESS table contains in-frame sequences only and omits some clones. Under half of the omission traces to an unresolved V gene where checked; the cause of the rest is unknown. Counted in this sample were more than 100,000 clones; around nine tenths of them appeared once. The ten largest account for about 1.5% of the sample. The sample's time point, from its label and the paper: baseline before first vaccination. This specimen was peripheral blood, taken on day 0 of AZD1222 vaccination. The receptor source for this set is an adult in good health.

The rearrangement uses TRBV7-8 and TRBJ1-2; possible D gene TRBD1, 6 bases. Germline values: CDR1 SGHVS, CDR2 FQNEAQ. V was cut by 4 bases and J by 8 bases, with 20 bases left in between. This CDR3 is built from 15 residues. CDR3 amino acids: CASSSVLEGVGGYTF. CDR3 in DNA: TGTGCCAGCAGCTCAGTTCTGGAGGGGGTAGGCGGCTACACCTTC.

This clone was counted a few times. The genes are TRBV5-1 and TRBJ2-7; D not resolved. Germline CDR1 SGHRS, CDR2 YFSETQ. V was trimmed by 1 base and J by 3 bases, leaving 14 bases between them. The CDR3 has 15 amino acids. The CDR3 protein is CASSLWVLRFYEQYF. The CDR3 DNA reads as TGCGCCAGCAGCTTGTGGGTCCTTAGGTTCTACGAGCAGTACTTC. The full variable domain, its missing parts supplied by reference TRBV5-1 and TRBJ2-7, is KAGVTQTPRYLIKTRGQQVTLSCSPISGHRSVSWYQQTPGQGLQFLFEYFSETQRNKGNFPGRFSGRQFSNSRSEMNVSTLELGDSALYLCASSLWVLRFYEQYFGPGTRLTVT.

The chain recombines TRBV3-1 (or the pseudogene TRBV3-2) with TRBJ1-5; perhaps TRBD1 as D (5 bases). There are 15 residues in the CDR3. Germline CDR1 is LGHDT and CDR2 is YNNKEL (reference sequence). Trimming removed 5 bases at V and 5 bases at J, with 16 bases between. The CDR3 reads CASSYGRGPDQPQHF. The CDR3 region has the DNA TGTGCCAGCAGCTATGGCCGGGGACCCGATCAGCCCCAGCATTTT.

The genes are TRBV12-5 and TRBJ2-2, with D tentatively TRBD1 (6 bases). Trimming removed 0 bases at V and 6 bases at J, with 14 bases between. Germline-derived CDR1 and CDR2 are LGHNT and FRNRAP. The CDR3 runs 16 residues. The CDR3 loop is CASGLVLPPGAGELFF. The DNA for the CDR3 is TGTGCTAGTGGTTTGGTATTACCGCCAGGGGCCGGGGAGCTGTTTTTT. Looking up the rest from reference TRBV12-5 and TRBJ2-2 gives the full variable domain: DARVTQTPRHKVTEMGQEVTMRCQPILGHNTVFWYRQTMMQGLELLAYFRNRAPLDDSGMPKDRFSAEMPDATLATLKIQPSEPRDSAVYFCASGLVLPPGAGELFFGEGSRLTVL.

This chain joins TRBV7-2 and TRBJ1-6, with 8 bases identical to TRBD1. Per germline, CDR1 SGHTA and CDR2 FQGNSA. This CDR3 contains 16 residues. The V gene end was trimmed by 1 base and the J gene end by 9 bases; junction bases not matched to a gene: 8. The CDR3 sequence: CASSLGTGTGGSPLHF. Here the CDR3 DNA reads TGTGCCAGCAGCTTAGGTACGGGGACAGGTGGTTCACCCCTCCACTTT.

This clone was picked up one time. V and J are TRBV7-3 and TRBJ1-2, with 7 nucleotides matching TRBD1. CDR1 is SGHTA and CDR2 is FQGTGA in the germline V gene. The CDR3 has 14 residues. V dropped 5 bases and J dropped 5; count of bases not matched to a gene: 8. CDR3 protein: CASSPGGQLYGYTF. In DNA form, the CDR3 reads TGTGCCAGCAGCCCGGGGGGACAGTTGTATGGCTACACCTTC.

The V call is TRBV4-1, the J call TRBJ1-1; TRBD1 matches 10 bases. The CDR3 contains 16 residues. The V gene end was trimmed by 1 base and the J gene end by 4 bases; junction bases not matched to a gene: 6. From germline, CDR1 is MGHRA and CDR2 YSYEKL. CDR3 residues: CASSQVIWTGGTEAFF. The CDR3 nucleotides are TGCGCCAGCAGCCAAGTCATTTGGACAGGGGGCACTGAAGCTTTCTTT.

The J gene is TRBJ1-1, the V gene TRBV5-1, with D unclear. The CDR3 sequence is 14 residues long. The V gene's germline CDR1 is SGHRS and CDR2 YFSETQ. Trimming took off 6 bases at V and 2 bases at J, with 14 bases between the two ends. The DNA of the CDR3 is TGCGCCAGCACCAGCAGAATAGCAAACACTGAAGCTTTCTTT. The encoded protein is CASTSRIANTEAFF.

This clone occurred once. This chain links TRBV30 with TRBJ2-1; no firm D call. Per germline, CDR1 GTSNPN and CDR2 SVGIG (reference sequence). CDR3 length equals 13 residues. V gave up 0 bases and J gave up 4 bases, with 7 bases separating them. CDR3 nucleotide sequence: TGTGCCTGGAGTGTCTGGGGTTACAATGAGCAGTTCTTC. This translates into CAWSVWGYNEQFF.

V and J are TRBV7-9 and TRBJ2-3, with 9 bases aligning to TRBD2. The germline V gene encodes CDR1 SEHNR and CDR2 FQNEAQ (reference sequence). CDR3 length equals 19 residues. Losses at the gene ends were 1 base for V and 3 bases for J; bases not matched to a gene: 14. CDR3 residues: CASSLVRLAGPRSTDTQYF. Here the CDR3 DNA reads TGTGCCAGCAGCTTAGTGAGGCTAGCGGGGCCACGAAGTACAGATACGCAGTATTTT.

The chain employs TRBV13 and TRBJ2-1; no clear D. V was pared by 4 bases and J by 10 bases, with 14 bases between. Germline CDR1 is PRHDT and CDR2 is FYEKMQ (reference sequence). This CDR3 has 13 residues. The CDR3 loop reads CASSSDPEKEQFF. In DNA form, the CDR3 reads TGTGCCAGCAGCTCCGACCCGGAGAAAGAGCAGTTCTTC.

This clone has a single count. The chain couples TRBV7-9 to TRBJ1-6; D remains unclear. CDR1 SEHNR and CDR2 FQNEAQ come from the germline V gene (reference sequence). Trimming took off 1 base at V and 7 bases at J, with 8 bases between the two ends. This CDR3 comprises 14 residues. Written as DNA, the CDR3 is TGTGCCAGCAGCTTAGACAGAGGGAATTCACCCCTCCACTTT. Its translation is CASSLDRGNSPLHF.

The CDR3 is CSASRGTGNSPLHF. For the CDR3, the DNA is TGCAGTGCTAGTCGAGGGACGGGAAATTCACCCCTCCACTTT. The rearrangement joins TRBV20-1 to TRBJ1-6, with D possibly matching TRBD1 (5 bases). Trimming pared 3 bases from V and 7 bases from J, leaving 13 bases between. The CDR3 runs 14 residues. Per germline, CDR1 DFQATT and CDR2 SNEGSKA (reference sequence).

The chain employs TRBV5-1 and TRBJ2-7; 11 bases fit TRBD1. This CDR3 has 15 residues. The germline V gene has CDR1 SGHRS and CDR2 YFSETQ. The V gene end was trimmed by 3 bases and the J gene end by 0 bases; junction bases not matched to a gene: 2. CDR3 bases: TGCGCCAGCAGCTCAGGACAGGGGGCCTCCTACGAGCAGTACTTC. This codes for CASSSGQGASYEQYF.

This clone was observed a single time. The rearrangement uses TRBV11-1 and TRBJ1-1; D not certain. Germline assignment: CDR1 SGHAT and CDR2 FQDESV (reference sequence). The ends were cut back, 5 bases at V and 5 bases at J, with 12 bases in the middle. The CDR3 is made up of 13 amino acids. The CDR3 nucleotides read TGTGCCAGCAGCCAGGAGTTTTTGACTGAAGCTTTCTTT. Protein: CASSQEFLTEAFF.

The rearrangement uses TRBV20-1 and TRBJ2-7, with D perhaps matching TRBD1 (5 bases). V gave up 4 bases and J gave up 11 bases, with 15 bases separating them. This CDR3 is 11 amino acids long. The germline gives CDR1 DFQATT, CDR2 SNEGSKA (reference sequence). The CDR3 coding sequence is TGCAGTGCTACGATACAGGAGCTTGAGTACTTC. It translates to CSATIQELEYF.

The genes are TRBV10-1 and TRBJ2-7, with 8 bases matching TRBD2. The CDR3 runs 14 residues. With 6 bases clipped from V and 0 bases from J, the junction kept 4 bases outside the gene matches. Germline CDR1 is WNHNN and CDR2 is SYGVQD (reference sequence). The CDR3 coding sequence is TGCGCCAGCAGGATAGCGGGGACCTCCTACGAGCAGTACTTC. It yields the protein CASRIAGTSYEQYF.

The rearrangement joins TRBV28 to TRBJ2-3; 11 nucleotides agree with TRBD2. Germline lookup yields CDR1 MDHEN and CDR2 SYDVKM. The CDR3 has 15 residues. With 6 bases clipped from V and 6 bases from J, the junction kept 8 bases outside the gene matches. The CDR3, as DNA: TGTGCCAGCAGGGGGACTAGCGGACTTGGGGATACGCAGTATTTT. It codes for CASRGTSGLGDTQYF.

CDR3 in amino acids: CASSEVPGSNEKLFF. The CDR3 DNA follows: TGTGCCAGCAGTGAAGTGCCCGGGAGTAATGAAAAACTGTTTTTT. This chain connects TRBV6-1 to TRBJ1-4, with D hard to call. The CDR3 length is 15 residues. CDR1 is MNHNS and CDR2 is SASEGT in the germline V gene. With 1 base removed from V and 4 bases from J, the gap between germline ends came to 10 bases.

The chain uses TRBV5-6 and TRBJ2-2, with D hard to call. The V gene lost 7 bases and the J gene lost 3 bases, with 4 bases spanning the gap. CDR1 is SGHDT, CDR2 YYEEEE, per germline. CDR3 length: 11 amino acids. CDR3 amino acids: CASHDTGELFF. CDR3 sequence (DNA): TGTGCCAGCCACGACACCGGGGAGCTGTTTTTT.

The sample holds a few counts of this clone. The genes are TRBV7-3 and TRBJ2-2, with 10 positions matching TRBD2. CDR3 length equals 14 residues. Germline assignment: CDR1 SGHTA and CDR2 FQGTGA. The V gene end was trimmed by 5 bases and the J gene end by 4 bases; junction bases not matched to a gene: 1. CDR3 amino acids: CASSIAGGTGELFF. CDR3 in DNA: TGTGCCAGCAGCATAGCGGGAGGCACCGGGGAGCTGTTTTTT.

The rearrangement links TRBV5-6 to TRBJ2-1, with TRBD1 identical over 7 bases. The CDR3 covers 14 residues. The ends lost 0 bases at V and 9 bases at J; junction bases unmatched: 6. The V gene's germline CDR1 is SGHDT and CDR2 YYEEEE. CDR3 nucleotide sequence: TGTGCCAGCAGCTTGGCGGGGACAGTCTTTGAGCAGTTCTTC. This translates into CASSLAGTVFEQFF.